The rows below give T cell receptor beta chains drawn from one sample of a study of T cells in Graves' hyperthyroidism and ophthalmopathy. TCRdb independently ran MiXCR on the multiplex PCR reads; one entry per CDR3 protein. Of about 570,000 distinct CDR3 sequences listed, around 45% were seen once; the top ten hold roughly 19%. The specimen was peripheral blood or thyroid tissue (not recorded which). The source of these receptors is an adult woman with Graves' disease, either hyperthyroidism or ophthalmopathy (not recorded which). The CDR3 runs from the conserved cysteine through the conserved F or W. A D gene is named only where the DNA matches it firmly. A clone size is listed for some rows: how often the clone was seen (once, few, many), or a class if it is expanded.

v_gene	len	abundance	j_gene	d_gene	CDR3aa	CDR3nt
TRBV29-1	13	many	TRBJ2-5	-	CSVGSRVLETQYF	TGCAGCGTTGGCTCACGCGTTTTAGAGACCCAGTACTTC
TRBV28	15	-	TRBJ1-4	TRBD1	CASSPSQGGGEKLFF	TGTGCCAGCAGTCCCTCTCAGGGGGGCGGTGAAAAACTGTTTTTT
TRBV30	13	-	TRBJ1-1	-	CAWTGVMGTEAFF	TGTGCCTGGACAGGGGTAATGGGCACTGAAGCTTTCTTT
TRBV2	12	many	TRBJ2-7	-	CASRQGSYEQYF	TGTGCCAGCAGACAGGGCTCCTACGAGCAGTACTTC
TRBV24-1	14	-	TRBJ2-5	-	CATRGGIGQETQYF	TGTGCCACCAGAGGAGGGATAGGCCAAGAGACCCAGTACTTC
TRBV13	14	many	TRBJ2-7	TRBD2	CASSSLAGVWEQYF	TGTGCCAGCAGCTCGTTAGCGGGAGTATGGGAGCAGTACTTC
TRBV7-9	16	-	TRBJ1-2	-	CASSPTGFGPSYGCTF	TGTGCCAGCAGCCCTACGGGGTTCGGACCGAGCTATGGCTGCACCTTC
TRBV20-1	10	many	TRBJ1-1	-	CSARKPEAFF	TGCAGTGCTAGAAAACCCGAAGCTTTCTTT
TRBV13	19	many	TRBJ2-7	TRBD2	CASSLVSGLAGGRSGKQYF	TGTGCCAGCAGCTTAGTATCAGGGCTAGCGGGAGGGCGAAGCGGCAAGCAGTACTTC
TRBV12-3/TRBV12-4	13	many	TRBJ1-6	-	CASSGPQDPLLHF	TGTGCCAGCAGCGGCCCTCAGGACCCGCTCCTCCACTTT
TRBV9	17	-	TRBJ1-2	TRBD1	CASSGQGTAQASFGYTF	TGTGCCAGCAGCGGACAGGGGACAGCCCAAGCCTCTTTTGGCTACACCTTC
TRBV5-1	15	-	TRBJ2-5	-	CASSPIGADFETQYF	TGCGCCAGCAGCCCGATAGGGGCGGATTTTGAGACCCAGTACTTC